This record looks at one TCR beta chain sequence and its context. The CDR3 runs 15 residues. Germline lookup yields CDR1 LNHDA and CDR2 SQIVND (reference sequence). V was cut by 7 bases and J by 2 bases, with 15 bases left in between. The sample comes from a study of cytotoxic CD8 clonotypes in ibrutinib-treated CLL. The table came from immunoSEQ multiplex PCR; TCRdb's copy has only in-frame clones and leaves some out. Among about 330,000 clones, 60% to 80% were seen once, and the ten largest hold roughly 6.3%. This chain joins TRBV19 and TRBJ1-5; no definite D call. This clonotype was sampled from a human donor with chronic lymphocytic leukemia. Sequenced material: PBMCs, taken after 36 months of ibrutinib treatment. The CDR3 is CASTLGGLGNQPQHF. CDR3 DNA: TGTGCCAGTACGCTAGGAGGCCTGGGCAATCAGCCCCAGCATTTT.